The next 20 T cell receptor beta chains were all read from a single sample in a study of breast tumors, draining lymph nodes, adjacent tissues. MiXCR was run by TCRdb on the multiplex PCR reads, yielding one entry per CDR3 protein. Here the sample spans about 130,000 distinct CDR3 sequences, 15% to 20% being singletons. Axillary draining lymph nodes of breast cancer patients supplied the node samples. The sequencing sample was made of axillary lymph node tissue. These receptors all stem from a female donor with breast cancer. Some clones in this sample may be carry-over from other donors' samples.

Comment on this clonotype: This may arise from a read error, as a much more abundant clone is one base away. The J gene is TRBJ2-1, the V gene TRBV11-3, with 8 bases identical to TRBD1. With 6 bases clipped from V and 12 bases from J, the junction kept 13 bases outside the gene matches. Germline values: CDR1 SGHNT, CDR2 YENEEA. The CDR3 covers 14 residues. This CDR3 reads CASSRAGGSDGQFF. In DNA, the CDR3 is TGTGCCAGCAGTAGGGCAGGGGGCTCGGATGGGCAGTTCTTC.

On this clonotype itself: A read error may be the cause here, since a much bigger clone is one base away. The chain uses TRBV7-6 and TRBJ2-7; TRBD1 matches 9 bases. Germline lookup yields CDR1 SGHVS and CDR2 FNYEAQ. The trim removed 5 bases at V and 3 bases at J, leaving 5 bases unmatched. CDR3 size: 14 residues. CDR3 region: CASSLTGGVYEQYF. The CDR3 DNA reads TGTGCCAGCAGCCTAACAGGGGGCGTCTACGAGCAGTACTTC.

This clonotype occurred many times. This CDR3 reads CASSLAGPTDTQYF. Here the CDR3 DNA reads TGTGCCAGCAGCTTAGCGGGCCCCACAGATACGCAGTATTTT. The J gene is TRBJ2-3, the V gene TRBV7-2; D uncertain. CDR1 and CDR2 (germline): SGHTA, FQGNSA. CDR3 length equals 14 residues. The V gene lost 0 bases and the J gene lost 2 bases, with 6 bases spanning the gap.

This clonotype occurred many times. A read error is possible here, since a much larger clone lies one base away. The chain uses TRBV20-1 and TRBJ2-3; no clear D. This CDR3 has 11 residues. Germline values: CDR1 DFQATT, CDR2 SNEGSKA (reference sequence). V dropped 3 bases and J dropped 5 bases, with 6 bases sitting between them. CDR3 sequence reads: CSARNRDTQYF. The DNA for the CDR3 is TGCAGTGCTAGGAACAGAGATACGCAGTATTTT.

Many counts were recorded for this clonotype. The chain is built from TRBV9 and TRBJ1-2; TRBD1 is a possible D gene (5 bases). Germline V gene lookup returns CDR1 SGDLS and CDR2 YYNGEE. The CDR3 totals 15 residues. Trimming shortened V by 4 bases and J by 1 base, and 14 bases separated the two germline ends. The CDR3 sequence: CASSPGFKVNYGYTF. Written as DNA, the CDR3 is TGTGCCAGCAGCCCAGGGTTTAAAGTTAACTATGGCTACACCTTC.

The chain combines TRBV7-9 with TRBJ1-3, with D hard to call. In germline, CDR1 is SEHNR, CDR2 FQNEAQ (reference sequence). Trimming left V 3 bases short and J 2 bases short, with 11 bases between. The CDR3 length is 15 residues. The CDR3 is CASSFRRTTGNTIYF. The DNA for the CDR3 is TGTGCCAGCAGCTTCCGTCGGACGACTGGAAACACCATATATTTT.

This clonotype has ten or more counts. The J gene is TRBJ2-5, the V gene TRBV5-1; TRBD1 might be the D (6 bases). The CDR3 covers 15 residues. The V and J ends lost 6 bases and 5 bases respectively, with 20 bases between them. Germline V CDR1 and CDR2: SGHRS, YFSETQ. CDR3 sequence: CASTPRTEMGETQYF. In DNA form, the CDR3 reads TGCGCCAGCACCCCTCGGACAGAAATGGGGGAGACCCAGTACTTC.

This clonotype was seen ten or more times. This chain's CDR3 is CASSDPPGDRNSPLHF. The CDR3 nucleotides read TGTGCCAGCAGTGACCCCCCAGGGGATCGGAATTCACCCCTCCACTTT. This chain connects TRBV6-1 to TRBJ1-6; D may be TRBD1 (6 bases). This CDR3 spans 16 amino acids. V lost 3 bases to trimming and J lost 7 bases, with 16 bases between them. Per germline, CDR1 MNHNS and CDR2 SASEGT.

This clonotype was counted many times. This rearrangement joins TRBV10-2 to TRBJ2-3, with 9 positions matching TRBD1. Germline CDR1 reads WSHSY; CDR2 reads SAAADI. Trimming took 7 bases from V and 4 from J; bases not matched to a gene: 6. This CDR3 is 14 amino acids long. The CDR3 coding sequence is TGCGCCAGCAAAGAACAGGGGGCTTCAGATACGCAGTATTTT. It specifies CASKEQGASDTQYF.

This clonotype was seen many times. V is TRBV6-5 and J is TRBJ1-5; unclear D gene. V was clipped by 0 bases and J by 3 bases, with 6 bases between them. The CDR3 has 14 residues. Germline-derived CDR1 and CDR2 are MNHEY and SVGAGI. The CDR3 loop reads CASSYSRDNQPQHF. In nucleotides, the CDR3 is TGTGCCAGCAGTTACTCGAGAGACAATCAGCCCCAGCATTTT.

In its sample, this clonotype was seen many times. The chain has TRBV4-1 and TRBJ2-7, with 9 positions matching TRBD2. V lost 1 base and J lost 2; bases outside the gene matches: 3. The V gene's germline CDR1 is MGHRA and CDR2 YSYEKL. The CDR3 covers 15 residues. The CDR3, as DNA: TGCGCCAGCAGCCAAGTGTCTAGCGGGACCTACGAGCAGTACTTC. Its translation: CASSQVSSGTYEQYF.

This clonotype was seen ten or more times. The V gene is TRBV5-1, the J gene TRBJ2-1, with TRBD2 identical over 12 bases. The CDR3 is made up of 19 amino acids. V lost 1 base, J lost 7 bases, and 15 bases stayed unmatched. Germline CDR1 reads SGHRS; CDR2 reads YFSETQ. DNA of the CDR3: TGCGCCAGCAGCTTGCTAGCGGGAGGGAGAAACCTCGCGCTGAATGAGCAGTTCTTC. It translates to CASSLLAGGRNLALNEQFF.

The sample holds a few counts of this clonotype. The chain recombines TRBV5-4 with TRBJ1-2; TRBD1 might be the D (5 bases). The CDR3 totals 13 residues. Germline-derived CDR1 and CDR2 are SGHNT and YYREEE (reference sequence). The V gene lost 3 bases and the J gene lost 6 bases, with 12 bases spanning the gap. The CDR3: CASSSPGRDGYTF. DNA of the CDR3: TGTGCCAGCAGCTCACCAGGGAGGGATGGCTACACCTTC.

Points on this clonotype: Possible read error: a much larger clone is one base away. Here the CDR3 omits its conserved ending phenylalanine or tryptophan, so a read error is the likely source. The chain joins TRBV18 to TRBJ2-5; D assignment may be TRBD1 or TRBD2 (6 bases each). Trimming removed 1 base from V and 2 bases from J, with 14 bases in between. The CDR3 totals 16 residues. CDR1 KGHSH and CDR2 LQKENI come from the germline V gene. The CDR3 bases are TGTGCCAGCTCACCACGAGGGGGGAGTAGGCAAGAGACCCAGTACTCC. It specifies CASSPRGGSRQETQYS.

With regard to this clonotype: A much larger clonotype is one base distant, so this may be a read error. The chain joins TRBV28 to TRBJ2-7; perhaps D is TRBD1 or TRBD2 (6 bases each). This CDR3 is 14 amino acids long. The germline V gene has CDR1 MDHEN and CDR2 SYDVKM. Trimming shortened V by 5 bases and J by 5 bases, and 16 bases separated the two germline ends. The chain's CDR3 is CASSNAGAGNEQYF. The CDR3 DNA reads TGTGCCAGCAGTAACGCAGGGGCGGGAAACGAGCAGTACTTC.

The CDR3 DNA is TGTGCCAGCAGCTTATTAGGGGGGGACCTAAGTAGGGGCACAGATACGCAGTATTTT. This encodes CASSLLGGDLSRGTDTQYF. The chain is built from TRBV7-3 and TRBJ2-3; D possibly corresponds to TRBD2 (7 bases). From germline, CDR1 is SGHTA and CDR2 FQGTGA. Between the trimmed V and J ends, which lost 2 bases and 1 base, there was a span of 22 bases. This CDR3 is 19 amino acids long.

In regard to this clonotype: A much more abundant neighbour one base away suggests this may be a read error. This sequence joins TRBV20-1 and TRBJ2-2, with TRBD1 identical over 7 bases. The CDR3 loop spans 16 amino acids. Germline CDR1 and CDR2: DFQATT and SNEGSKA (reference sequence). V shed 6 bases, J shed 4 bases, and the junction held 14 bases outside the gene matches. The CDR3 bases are TGCAGTGCCACAACCCCGGGACAGATATCCACCGGGGAGCTGTTTTTT. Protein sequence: CSATTPGQISTGELFF.

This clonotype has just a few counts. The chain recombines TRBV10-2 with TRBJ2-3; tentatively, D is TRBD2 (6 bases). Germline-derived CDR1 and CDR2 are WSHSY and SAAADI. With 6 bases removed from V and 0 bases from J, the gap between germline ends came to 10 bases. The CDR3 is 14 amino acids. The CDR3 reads CASREGYSTDTQYF. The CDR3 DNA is TGCGCCAGCAGGGAGGGCTACAGCACAGATACGCAGTATTTT.

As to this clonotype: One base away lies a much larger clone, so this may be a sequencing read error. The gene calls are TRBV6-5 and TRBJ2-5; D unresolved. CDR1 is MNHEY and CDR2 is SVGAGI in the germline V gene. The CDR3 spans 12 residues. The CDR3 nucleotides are TGTGCCTGCAGTTACTATGGCGAGACCCAGTACTTC. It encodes CACSYYGETQYF.

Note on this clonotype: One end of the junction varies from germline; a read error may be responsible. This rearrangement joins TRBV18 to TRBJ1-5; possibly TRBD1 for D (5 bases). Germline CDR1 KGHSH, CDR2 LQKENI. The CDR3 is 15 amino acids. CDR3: CASSPQGTNNQPRHF. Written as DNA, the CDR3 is TGTGCCAGCTCACCACAGGGGACGAACAATCAGCCCCGGCATTTT.